These 28 T cell receptor beta chains came from one sample sequenced in a study of blood T cell repertoires in COVID-19. The repertoire was sequenced with immunoSEQ multiplex PCR; TCRdb's copy has only in-frame clones and lacks some. This sample has 350,000 to 550,000 clones, with approximately 92% found just once. Sequenced: PBMCs or T cells enriched from blood (not recorded which). These receptors were taken from a man aged 25-45 years who had recovered from COVID-19.

The table lists this clone with a few counts. At the DNA level, this CDR3 is encoded by other sequences in the same sample as well. This sequence joins TRBV19 and TRBJ2-1, with 7 bases identical to TRBD1. V dropped 5 bases and J dropped 2; count of bases not matched to a gene: 3. The CDR3 runs to 14 residues. Germline V CDR1 and CDR2: LNHDA, SQIVND (reference sequence). For the CDR3, the DNA is TGTGCCAGTAGTCGGGACAGCGCCTACAATGAGCAGTTCTTC. Residues: CASSRDSAYNEQFF.

J is TRBJ1-3 and V is TRBV18, with a tentative D call TRBD1 (6 bases). This CDR3 has 14 amino acids. Trimming pared 3 bases from V and 8 bases from J, leaving 14 bases between. The V gene's germline CDR1 is KGHSH and CDR2 LQKENI. CDR3: CASSPPPGEHTIYF. The CDR3 DNA reads TGTGCCAGCTCACCCCCTCCAGGGGAGCACACCATATATTTT.

V gene TRBV5-1 combines with J gene TRBJ1-2, with 7 bases matching TRBD1. The germline gives CDR1 SGHRS, CDR2 YFSETQ. The CDR3 is made up of 13 amino acids. With 3 bases clipped from V and 10 bases from J, the junction kept 9 bases outside the gene matches. CDR3 amino acids: CASSSGGGGIYTF. Here the CDR3 DNA reads TGCGCCAGCAGCTCGGGCGGAGGGGGCATCTACACCTTC. Full variable domain (outside the CDR3, taken from reference TRBV5-1 and TRBJ1-2): KAGVTQTPRYLIKTRGQQVTLSCSPISGHRSVSWYQQTPGQGLQFLFEYFSETQRNKGNFPGRFSGRQFSNSRSEMNVSTLELGDSALYLCASSSGGGGIYTFGSGTRLTVV.

This CDR3 reads CATSVRGDYGYTF. DNA for the CDR3: TGTGCCACCAGTGTCAGGGGGGACTATGGCTACACCTTC. The rearrangement links TRBV24-1 to TRBJ1-2, with TRBD1 identical over 7 bases. The CDR3 is 13 amino acids. The germline CDR1 and CDR2 sequences are KGHDR and SFDVKD. V lost 5 bases and J lost 3; bases outside the gene matches: 2.

This clone came up once. V usage is TRBV9 and J usage is TRBJ2-4; TRBD2 matches 14 bases. The CDR3 sequence is 15 residues long. Trimming at V came to 3 bases and at J to 6 bases, leaving 2 bases not matched to a gene. CDR1 and CDR2 (germline): SGDLS, YYNGEE. CDR3 sequence (DNA): TGTGCCAGCAGCGGACTAGCGGGAGGGGTAAACATTCAGTACTTC. It encodes CASSGLAGGVNIQYF.

A word on this clone: Distinct nucleotide sequences in the sample also encode this CDR3. The CDR3: CASSPPTGNEQFF. CDR3 bases: TGTGCCAGCTCACCACCCACGGGGAATGAGCAGTTCTTC. The chain combines TRBV18 with TRBJ2-1, with D maybe TRBD2 (5 bases). Germline V gene data show CDR1 as KGHSH and CDR2 as LQKENI. CDR3 size: 13 residues. V lost 0 bases and J 7 bases, leaving 7 bases between the germline ends.

The chain couples TRBV6-2 or TRBV6-3 to TRBJ2-5; D might be TRBD2 (6 bases). CDR1 is MNHEY, CDR2 SVGEGT, per germline. The CDR3 runs to 17 residues. Trimming pared 0 bases from V and 1 base from J, leaving 15 bases between. Here the CDR3 reads CASSYSLSGTLQETQYF. The CDR3 DNA is TGTGCCAGCAGTTACTCCCTTAGCGGAACCCTCCAAGAGACCCAGTACTTC.

The V and J genes are TRBV7-2 and TRBJ2-1; TRBD1 agrees at 11 bases. The trim removed 4 bases at V and 0 bases at J, leaving 2 bases unmatched. There are 16 residues in the CDR3. Germline values: CDR1 SGHTA, CDR2 FQGNSA. The CDR3 DNA reads TGTGCCAGCAGCTACGGGACAGGGGGCTCCTACAATGAGCAGTTCTTC. It codes for CASSYGTGGSYNEQFF. Complete variable domain (other parts from reference TRBV7-2 and TRBJ2-1): GAGVSQSPSNKVTEKGKDVELRCDPISGHTALYWYRQSLGQGLEFLIYFQGNSAPDKSGLPSDRFSAERTGGSVSTLTIQRTQQEDSAVYLCASSYGTGGSYNEQFFGPGTRLTVL.

The chain uses TRBV5-1 and TRBJ1-1; D not resolved. The germline CDR1 and CDR2 sequences are SGHRS and YFSETQ. V was clipped by 2 bases and J by 3 bases, with 11 bases between them. CDR3 length: 14 amino acids. CDR3 nucleotide sequence: TGCGCCAGCAGCTTAGGGATCGGGGACACTGAAGCTTTCTTT. It is translated as CASSLGIGDTEAFF.

This rearrangement joins TRBV11-2 to TRBJ2-1; TRBD2 matches 9 bases. The CDR3 sequence is 15 residues long. With 5 bases clipped from V and 8 bases from J, the junction kept 10 bases outside the gene matches. Looked up from germline, CDR1 is SGHAT and CDR2 is FQNNGV. Here the CDR3 reads CASSTTSGLGYEQFF. For the CDR3, the DNA is TGTGCCAGCAGCACTACTAGCGGGTTGGGCTATGAGCAGTTCTTC.

This clone occurred a few times. This chain uses TRBV28 with TRBJ2-4; no clear D. Per germline, CDR1 MDHEN and CDR2 SYDVKM. Deletions cut 3 bases from V and 5 bases from J, with 11 bases between. The CDR3 spans 14 residues. The CDR3 protein is CASSFGDKENIQYF. Here the CDR3 DNA reads TGTGCCAGCAGTTTCGGCGACAAAGAAAACATTCAGTACTTC. The entire variable domain, with the rest obtained from reference TRBV28 and TRBJ2-4, is as follows: DVKVTQSSRYLVKRTGEKVFLECVQDMDHENMFWYRQDPGLGLRLIYFSYDVKMKEKGDIPEGYSVSREKKERFSLILESASTNQTSMYLCASSFGDKENIQYFGAGTRLSVL.

The V and J genes are TRBV30 and TRBJ1-1; maybe TRBD1 (6 bases). The CDR3 runs 15 residues. Trimming pared 2 bases from V and 3 bases from J, leaving 16 bases between. The germline V gene has CDR1 GTSNPN and CDR2 SVGIG (reference sequence). The CDR3, as DNA: TGTGCCTGGAGTTTGTTCAGGGGAAGGGACACTGAAGCTTTCTTT. This gives the protein CAWSLFRGRDTEAFF.

The V and J genes are TRBV24-1 and TRBJ2-1; D unresolved. The CDR3 length is 16 residues. The germline gives CDR1 KGHDR, CDR2 SFDVKD. Between the trimmed V and J ends, which lost 0 bases and 0 bases, there was a span of 8 bases. Written as DNA, the CDR3 is TGTGCCACCAGTGATTTGCAGGTAGGCTCCTACAATGAGCAGTTCTTC. Translating it yields CATSDLQVGSYNEQFF.

The V and J genes are TRBV18 and TRBJ2-1; TRBD1 matches 9 bases. Germline CDR1 is KGHSH and CDR2 is LQKENI. This CDR3 is built from 15 residues. V lost 3 bases to trimming and J lost 5 bases; unmatched junction nucleotides: 5. The CDR3 DNA sequence: TGTGCCAGCTCACCCGGGACAGGGCTGGACAATGAGCAGTTCTTC. It translates to CASSPGTGLDNEQFF.

The CDR3: CASRTTGTRGYTF. As DNA, the CDR3 is TGTGCCAGTAGAACGACAGGGACCAGGGGCTACACCTTC. The rearrangement uses TRBV19 and TRBJ1-2; 7 bases are shared with TRBD1. The CDR3 is 13 amino acids. CDR1 LNHDA and CDR2 SQIVND come from the germline V gene (reference sequence). The trim removed 6 bases at V and 8 bases at J, leaving 9 bases unmatched.

The rearrangement uses TRBV2 and TRBJ2-2; 7 bases align to TRBD2. Germline CDR1 SNHLY, CDR2 FYNNEI. V was clipped by 6 bases and J by 0 bases; unmatched bases: 4. This CDR3 is built from 15 residues. DNA for the CDR3: TGTGCCAGCAGGGGGGGGAATACGAACACCGGGGAGCTGTTTTTT. It specifies CASRGGNTNTGELFF. The full variable domain, with the rest looked up from reference TRBV2 and TRBJ2-2, is EPEVTQTPSHQVTQMGQEVILRCVPISNHLYFYWYRQILGQKVEFLVSFYNNEISEKSEIFDDQFSVERPDGSNFTLKIRSTKLEDSAMYFCASRGGNTNTGELFFGEGSRLTVL.

This chain links TRBV4-2 with TRBJ1-2, with unresolved D. Between the trimmed V and J ends, which lost 1 base and 8 bases, there was a span of 11 bases. CDR1 and CDR2 from the germline V gene are LGHNA and YNFKEQ. The CDR3 runs 13 residues. Here the CDR3 DNA reads TGTGCCAGCAGCCAAGCAAGCGGTGGCGGCTACACCTTC. Protein product: CASSQASGGGYTF.

The chain uses TRBV4-1 and TRBJ1-1, with a weak D call TRBD1 (6 bases). V lost 4 bases, J lost 13 bases, and 25 bases lay in between. Germline V gives CDR1 MGHRA, CDR2 YSYEKL. The CDR3 has 15 residues. The CDR3 is CASSPHDGDIQLLFF. The CDR3, as DNA: TGCGCCAGCAGCCCCCACGATGGGGACATTCAATTACTTTTCTTT.

The rearrangement joins TRBV5-6 to TRBJ1-2; D may be TRBD1 (5 bases). V lost 0 bases, J lost 4 bases, and 13 bases lay in between. The germline V gene has CDR1 SGHDT and CDR2 YYEEEE. CDR3 length: 15 amino acids. This chain's CDR3 is CASSLDPGETYGYTF. CDR3 coding DNA: TGTGCCAGCAGCTTGGATCCGGGGGAGACCTATGGCTACACCTTC.

This clone was seen only once. The V and J genes are TRBV4-1 and TRBJ1-3, with D maybe TRBD1 (5 bases). V was cut by 4 bases and J by 3 bases, with 22 bases left in between. From germline, CDR1 is MGHRA and CDR2 YSYEKL. This CDR3 spans 18 amino acids. CDR3 region: CASSPSRVGGTDGNTIYF. The DNA for the CDR3 is TGCGCCAGCAGCCCAAGTAGGGTAGGAGGGACGGATGGAAACACCATATATTTT.

V gene TRBV5-4 combines with J gene TRBJ2-6, with 8 positions matching TRBD1. The germline V gene encodes CDR1 SGHNT and CDR2 YYREEE (reference sequence). The V segment lost 4 bases and the J segment 0 bases; nucleotides outside the gene matches: 6. The CDR3 has 17 amino acids. Written as DNA, the CDR3 is TGTGCCAGCAGCACGGGACAGGCTAGCTCTGGGGCCAACGTCCTGACTTTC. Translating gives CASSTGQASSGANVLTF. The full variable domain, with the rest looked up from reference TRBV5-4 and TRBJ2-6, is ETGVTQSPTHLIKTRGQQVTLRCSSQSGHNTVSWYQQALGQGPQFIFQYYREEENGRGNFPPRFSGLQFPNYSSELNVNALELDDSALYLCASSTGQASSGANVLTFGAGSRLTVL.

The chain combines TRBV14 with TRBJ1-5; tentatively, D is TRBD1 (5 bases). Germline loops: CDR1 SGHDN, CDR2 FVKESK. V lost 6 bases, J lost 11 bases, and 14 bases lay in between. The length of the CDR3 is 12 residues. The CDR3 reads CASSRGGLTQHF. CDR3 in DNA: TGTGCCAGCAGTCGCGGGGGTTTGACCCAGCATTTT.

The V and J genes are TRBV27 and TRBJ1-2, with D possibly matching TRBD1 (6 bases). This CDR3 is 15 amino acids long. Looked up from germline, CDR1 is MNHEY and CDR2 is SMNVEV (reference sequence). The V gene lost 4 bases and the J gene lost 7 bases, with 19 bases spanning the gap. CDR3 coding DNA: TGTGCCAGCAGTTCGACCAACCAGGGGTTTGGTGGCTACACCTTC. Its translation: CASSSTNQGFGGYTF.

The genes are TRBV11-2 and TRBJ1-3; D is ambiguous. The CDR3 sequence is 15 residues long. Germline V gene data show CDR1 as SGHAT and CDR2 as FQNNGV. Between the trimmed V and J ends, which lost 5 bases and 0 bases, there was a span of 11 bases. The CDR3 DNA is TGTGCCAGCAGCACGCTTGGCAGCTCTGGAAACACCATATATTTT. This encodes CASSTLGSSGNTIYF.

The chain combines TRBV19 with TRBJ1-5, with 8 bases identical to TRBD1. CDR3 length: 16 amino acids. The germline gives CDR1 LNHDA, CDR2 SQIVND (reference sequence). The junction had 11 bases not matched to a gene; V was cut back by 6 bases and J by 4 bases. This chain's CDR3 is CASSNEDRVGNQPQHF. The CDR3 nucleotides are TGTGCCAGTAGCAATGAGGACAGGGTTGGGAATCAGCCCCAGCATTTT.

The chain uses TRBV3-1 (or the pseudogene TRBV3-2) and TRBJ1-1; 7 bases are a match to TRBD1. The germline V gene has CDR1 LGHDT and CDR2 YNNKEL (reference sequence). V gave up 2 bases and J gave up 3 bases; unmatched junction bases: 3. This CDR3 region has 14 residues. CDR3 DNA: TGTGCCAGCAGCCAATCTCAGGGGGACACTGAAGCTTTCTTT. Its translation is CASSQSQGDTEAFF.

The rearrangement uses TRBV7-9 and TRBJ2-1; TRBD2 matches at 11 bases. Germline lookup yields CDR1 SEHNR and CDR2 FQNEAQ (reference sequence). Trimming removed 3 bases from V and 0 bases from J; junction bases left unmatched: 7. The CDR3 sequence is 18 residues long. CDR3 sequence reads: CASSFVSGRGLSYNEQFF. In DNA form, the CDR3 reads TGTGCCAGCAGCTTCGTTAGCGGGAGGGGGCTCTCCTACAATGAGCAGTTCTTC.

The chain couples TRBV5-1 to TRBJ2-1; TRBD2 agrees at 8 bases. The CDR3 totals 15 residues. V lost 4 bases to trimming and J lost 9 bases; unmatched junction nucleotides: 12. From germline, CDR1 is SGHRS and CDR2 YFSETQ. In DNA, the CDR3 is TGCGCCAGCAGCCCCGGGACTAGTTTTTCGAGTGAGCAGTTCTTC. Its translation is CASSPGTSFSSEQFF.